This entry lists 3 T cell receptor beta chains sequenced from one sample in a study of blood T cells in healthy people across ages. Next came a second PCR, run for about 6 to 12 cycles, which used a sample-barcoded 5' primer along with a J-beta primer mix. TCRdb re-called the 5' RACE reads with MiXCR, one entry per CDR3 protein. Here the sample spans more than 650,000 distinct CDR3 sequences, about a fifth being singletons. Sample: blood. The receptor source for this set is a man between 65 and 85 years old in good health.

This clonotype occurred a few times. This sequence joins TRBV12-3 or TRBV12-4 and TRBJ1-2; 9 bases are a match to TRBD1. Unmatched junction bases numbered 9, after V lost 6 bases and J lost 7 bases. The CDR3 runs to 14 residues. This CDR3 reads CASSPLGTGSGYTF. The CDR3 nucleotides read TGTGCCAGCAGCCCCTTGGGGACAGGGTCTGGCTACACCTTC.

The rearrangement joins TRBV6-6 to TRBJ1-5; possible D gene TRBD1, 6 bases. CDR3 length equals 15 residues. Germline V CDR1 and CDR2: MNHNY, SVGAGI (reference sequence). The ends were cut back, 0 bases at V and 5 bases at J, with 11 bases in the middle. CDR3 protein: CASSYSRTDYQPQHF. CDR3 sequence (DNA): TGTGCCAGCAGTTACTCGAGGACAGATTATCAGCCCCAGCATTTT.

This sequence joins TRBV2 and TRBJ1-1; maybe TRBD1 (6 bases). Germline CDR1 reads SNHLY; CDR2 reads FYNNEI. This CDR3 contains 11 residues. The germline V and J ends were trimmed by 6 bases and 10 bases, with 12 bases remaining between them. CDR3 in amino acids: CASRGAEGAFF. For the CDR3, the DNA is TGTGCCAGCAGGGGGGCGGAGGGAGCTTTCTTT.